These 22 T cell receptor beta chains were all obtained from the same sample, sequenced in a study of identical twins. TCRdb re-called the 5' RACE reads through MiXCR, storing one row per CDR3 protein. This table has about 160,000 distinct CDR3 sequences, roughly 3.3% appearing once. Sequencing was performed on memory T cells sorted from blood. The receptors stem from a man younger than 35 in good health.

This clonotype was observed at least ten times. The chain carries TRBV12-3 or TRBV12-4 and TRBJ2-7; D could derive from TRBD1 or TRBD2 (5 bases each). CDR3 length equals 14 residues. V lost 3 bases and J lost 2, with 11 bases in between. The CDR3 DNA reads as TGTGCCAGCAGTTTCGGGTTGGGGGCCTACGAGCAGTACGTC. Translated, it gives CASSFGLGAYEQYV.

This clonotype was seen only a few times. The chain joins TRBV7-9 to TRBJ2-5, with 7 bases identical to TRBD2. This CDR3 has 17 residues. Germline CDR1 reads SEHNR; CDR2 reads FQNEAQ (reference sequence). V trimming: 3 bases; J trimming: 3 bases; junction bases outside the gene matches: 13. DNA for the CDR3: TGTGCCAGCAGCTTGGGCCAGGGTGCAGGGAGGGAAGAGACCCAGTACTTC. Encoded protein: CASSLGQGAGREETQYF.

Only a few counts were recorded for this clonotype. The CDR3: CASSQGGFNTGELFF. The CDR3 DNA reads as TGTGCCAGCTCACAAGGGGGCTTCAACACCGGGGAGCTGTTTTTT. This chain joins TRBV18 and TRBJ2-2, with 7 bases that match TRBD1. The CDR3 consists of 15 residues. The germline gives CDR1 KGHSH, CDR2 LQKENI. Trimming took 4 bases from V and 2 from J; bases not matched to a gene: 4.

Ten or more counts support this clonotype. The chain joins TRBV20-1 to TRBJ2-1, with D perhaps being TRBD1 or TRBD2 (5 bases each). This CDR3 spans 17 amino acids. Germline loops: CDR1 DFQATT, CDR2 SNEGSKA (reference sequence). Trimming removed 3 bases from V and 0 bases from J, with 18 bases in between. For the CDR3, the DNA is TGCAGTGCTAGGGAAACTAGGGGAACCAGCTCCTACAATGAGCAGTTCTTC. Amino acids: CSARETRGTSSYNEQFF.

This clonotype was counted many times. The genes are TRBV24-1 and TRBJ2-3; 11 bases align to TRBD2. Germline CDR1 and CDR2: KGHDR and SFDVKD. V was pared by 2 bases and J by 2 bases, with 11 bases of the junction left unmatched. This CDR3 spans 19 amino acids. CDR3 DNA sequence: TGTGCCACCAGTGATTCCCTGGGGAGGACTAGCGGGTTCACAGATACGCAGTATTTT. Protein: CATSDSLGRTSGFTDTQYF.

Ten or more counts support this clonotype. This chain links TRBV4-3 with TRBJ2-1, with 9 bases matching TRBD2. Trimming removed 7 bases from V and 7 bases from J; junction bases left unmatched: 11. Germline loops: CDR1 LGHNA, CDR2 YSLEER. The CDR3 extends over 15 amino acids. The CDR3 is CASTRGRGEGNEQFF. In DNA form, the CDR3 reads TGCGCCAGCACTCGCGGGAGGGGTGAGGGAAATGAGCAGTTCTTC.

This clonotype was seen ten or more times. This rearrangement joins TRBV5-6 to TRBJ2-5, with no clear D. Germline V gene lookup returns CDR1 SGHDT and CDR2 YYEEEE. The CDR3 extends over 13 amino acids. The ends were cut back, 7 bases at V and 5 bases at J, with 15 bases in the middle. The CDR3 DNA reads TGTGCCAGCTCAAAATCTCGAACGGAGACCCAGTACTTC. Residues: CASSKSRTETQYF.

In this sample, this clonotype turned up many times. The gene calls are TRBV5-5 and TRBJ1-5, with D perhaps matching TRBD1 (5 bases). Germline V CDR1 and CDR2: SGHKS, YYEKEE (reference sequence). The CDR3 sequence is 13 residues long. The V end lost 3 bases, the J end lost 9 bases, and 13 bases lay between the germline ends. CDR3 DNA: TGTGCCAGCAGCTCGGGGGGGGTTGGGCCCCAGCATTTT. It codes for CASSSGGVGPQHF.

This clonotype was counted at least ten times. This chain joins TRBV9 and TRBJ2-3, with 9 positions matching TRBD2. V shed 0 bases and J 2 bases; nucleotides not matched to a gene: 7. CDR1 and CDR2 (germline): SGDLS, YYNGEE. This CDR3 spans 17 amino acids. CDR3 in DNA: TGTGCCAGCAGCGTAGGCGGGAGGGCCGCCCTCACAGATACGCAGTATTTT. This codes for CASSVGGRAALTDTQYF.

This clonotype was found many times. This CDR3 reads CATSTDRQGLNTGELFF. CDR3 nucleotides: TGTGCCACCAGCACAGACCGACAAGGCCTGAACACCGGGGAGCTGTTTTTT. V and J are TRBV15 and TRBJ2-2; D uncertain. Looked up from germline, CDR1 is LNHNV and CDR2 is YYDKDF (reference sequence). The CDR3 loop spans 17 amino acids. Trimming shortened V by 4 bases and J by 1 base, and 16 bases separated the two germline ends. The full variable domain, rest sourced from reference TRBV15 and TRBJ2-2, is DAMVIQNPRYQVTQFGKPVTLSCSQTLNHNVMYWYQQKSSQAPKLLFHYYDKDFNNEADTPDNFQSRRPNTSFCFLDIRSPGLGDTAMYLCATSTDRQGLNTGELFFGEGSRLTVL.

There are a few counts of this clonotype. V usage is TRBV14 and J usage is TRBJ2-1, with D uncertain. The germline gives CDR1 SGHDN, CDR2 FVKESK. The CDR3 contains 17 residues. Trimming took 1 base from V and 4 from J, leaving 17 bases between them. The CDR3: CASSQGPPRAPYNEQFF. In nucleotides, the CDR3 is TGTGCCAGCAGCCAAGGGCCACCCCGAGCCCCTTACAATGAGCAGTTCTTC.

As concerns this clonotype: A much larger clone differs by one base, so this may be a read error. A read error is likely, as this CDR3 ends without the conserved phenylalanine or tryptophan. The chain is built from TRBV5-1 and TRBJ1-2; no definite D call. This CDR3 comprises 13 residues. The V end was cut by 0 bases, the J end by 4 bases, with 7 bases between. Germline lookup yields CDR1 SGHRS and CDR2 YFSETQ. CDR3: CASSLEEVYGYTY. CDR3 in DNA: TGCGCCAGCAGCTTGGAAGAAGTCTATGGCTACACCTAC.

This clonotype appeared many times. V usage is TRBV20-1 and J usage is TRBJ2-3; 10 bases are shared with TRBD2. V lost 3 bases, J lost 6 bases, and 6 bases stayed unmatched. There are 14 residues in the CDR3. Germline-derived CDR1 and CDR2 are DFQATT and SNEGSKA (reference sequence). CDR3 DNA sequence: TGCAGTGCTAGGAGGGGGACTAGCGCCGATACGCAGTATTTT. This encodes CSARRGTSADTQYF.

This clonotype was seen ten or more times. This chain uses TRBV7-2 with TRBJ2-2; D perhaps matches TRBD2 (6 bases). The CDR3 runs 14 residues. The V gene's germline CDR1 is SGHTA and CDR2 FQGNSA. Trimming took off 7 bases at V and 9 bases at J, with 18 bases between the two ends. The CDR3 region is CASIQPSAGRELFF. Here the CDR3 DNA reads TGTGCCAGCATCCAACCATCGGCGGGAAGGGAGCTGTTTTTT.

This clonotype showed up many times. The chain uses TRBV12-3 or TRBV12-4 and TRBJ1-3, with D unclear. Trimming cost V 3 bases and J 0 bases, with 6 bases left between them. The CDR3 loop spans 14 amino acids. The CDR3, as DNA: TGTGCCAGCAGTTTTTTGAACTCTGGAAACACCATATATTTT. This codes for CASSFLNSGNTIYF.

In its sample, this clonotype was seen many times. The rearrangement joins TRBV25-1 to TRBJ1-4; D gene unclear. The germline V gene has CDR1 MGHDK and CDR2 SYGVNS. V dropped 0 bases and J dropped 12 bases, with 8 bases sitting between them. This CDR3 comprises 12 residues. The CDR3 reads CASSEYSTELFF. The CDR3, as DNA: TGTGCCAGCAGTGAATATTCTACGGAACTGTTTTTT.

This clonotype was recorded many times. As DNA, the CDR3 is TGTGCCAGCAGCCCGCTGGGGGGTGGGTCACCCCTCCACTTT. Its protein is CASSPLGGGSPLHF. The chain links TRBV11-2 to TRBJ1-6; D might be TRBD1 (5 bases). The CDR3 length is 14 residues. Trimming removed 5 bases at V and 10 bases at J, with 15 bases between. Germline V gene sequence: CDR1 SGHAT, CDR2 FQNNGV. Based on the CDR3 plus reference TRBV11-2 and TRBJ1-6, the full variable domain is EAGVAQSPRYKIIEKRQSVAFWCNPISGHATLYWYQQILGQGPKLLIQFQNNGVVDDSQLPKDRFSAERLKGVDSTLKIQPAKLEDSAVYLCASSPLGGGSPLHFGNGTRLTVT.

This clonotype has ten or more counts. The chain links TRBV24-1 to TRBJ2-5; D may correspond to TRBD1 or TRBD2 (5 bases each). The germline V gene has CDR1 KGHDR and CDR2 SFDVKD. V lost 9 bases, J lost 5 bases, and 18 bases lay in between. The CDR3 runs to 14 residues. CDR3 in amino acids: CATGGRQGRETQYF. The CDR3 DNA sequence: TGTGCCACCGGGGGACGCCAGGGTAGGGAGACCCAGTACTTC.

This clonotype came up many times. This rearrangement joins TRBV5-5 to TRBJ2-7, with TRBD1 matching over 8 bases. Trimming at V came to 4 bases and at J to 6 bases, leaving 18 bases not matched to a gene. The CDR3 consists of 17 residues. Per the germline V gene, CDR1 is SGHKS and CDR2 is YYEKEE (reference sequence). The CDR3 sequence is CASSRRTGRIFGSEQYF. CDR3 bases: TGTGCCAGCAGCAGACGGACAGGGCGCATCTTCGGTTCCGAGCAGTACTTC.

Many counts were recorded for this clonotype. This chain's CDR3 is CASLTANEQFF. The CDR3 DNA reads as TGTGCCAGTTTGACTGCAAATGAGCAGTTCTTC. The chain recombines TRBV2 with TRBJ2-1; D gene ambiguous. Deletions cut 9 bases from V and 7 bases from J, with 10 bases between. Germline lookup yields CDR1 SNHLY and CDR2 FYNNEI. CDR3 length equals 11 residues.

Many counts were recorded for this clonotype. The chain joins TRBV7-2 to TRBJ2-5, with 10 bases lining up with TRBD2. Germline V CDR1 and CDR2: SGHTA, FQGNSA. The CDR3 has 17 amino acids. V gave up 0 bases and J gave up 4 bases; unmatched junction bases: 8. In nucleotides, the CDR3 is TGTGCCAGCAGCTTAGCCCGGCTAGCGGGAGTCCCAGAGACCCAGTACTTC. Amino acid sequence: CASSLARLAGVPETQYF. The whole variable domain, remainder taken from reference TRBV7-2 and TRBJ2-5, is GAGVSQSPSNKVTEKGKDVELRCDPISGHTALYWYRQSLGQGLEFLIYFQGNSAPDKSGLPSDRFSAERTGGSVSTLTIQRTQQEDSAVYLCASSLARLAGVPETQYFGPGTRLLVL.

In its sample, this clonotype was seen many times. This rearrangement joins TRBV5-8 to TRBJ2-7; 14 bases line up with TRBD2. This CDR3 spans 15 amino acids. V was pared by 3 bases and J by 4 bases, with 3 bases of the junction left unmatched. Germline assignment: CDR1 SGHTS and CDR2 YDEGEE. CDR3 loop: CASSSGTSGSYEQYV. The CDR3 DNA is TGTGCCAGCAGCTCGGGGACTAGCGGGAGTTACGAGCAGTACGTC.